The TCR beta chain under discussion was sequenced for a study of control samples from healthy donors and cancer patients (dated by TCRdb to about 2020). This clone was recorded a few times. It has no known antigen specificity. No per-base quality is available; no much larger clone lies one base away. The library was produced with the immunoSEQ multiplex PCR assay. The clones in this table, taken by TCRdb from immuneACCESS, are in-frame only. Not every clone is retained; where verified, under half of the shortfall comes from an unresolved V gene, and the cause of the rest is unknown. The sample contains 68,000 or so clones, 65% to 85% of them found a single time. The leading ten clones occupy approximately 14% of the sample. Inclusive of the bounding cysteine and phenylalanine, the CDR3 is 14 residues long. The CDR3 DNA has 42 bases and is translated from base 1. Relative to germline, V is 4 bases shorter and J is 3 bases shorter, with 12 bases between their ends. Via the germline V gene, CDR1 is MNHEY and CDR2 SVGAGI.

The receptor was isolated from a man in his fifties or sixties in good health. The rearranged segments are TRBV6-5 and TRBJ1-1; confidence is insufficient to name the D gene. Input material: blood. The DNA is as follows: TGTGCCAGCAGTTCCTTCAGGTTATACACTGAAGCTTTCTTT. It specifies CASSSFRLYTEAFF.